This T cell receptor beta chain was found in a study of blood T cell repertoires in COVID-19. Study overall: There were acute and convalescent COVID-19 samples, and they came from the United States, Italy and Spain. The cDNA or gDNA used as material had been derived from T cells, B-cell-depleted T cells, or PBMCs.

The CDR3 contains 15 residues. Germline CDR1 is MNHEY and CDR2 is SMNVEV (reference sequence). V lost 4 bases to trimming and J lost 2 bases, with 12 bases between them. Per the original data handling: Nucleated cell number was recorded as an estimate derived from reference gene primer amplification. Method: immunoSEQ multiplex PCR; TCRdb's copy keeps in-frame clones and lacks some. V and J calls and clone size are as listed in that table; D and trimming were resolved from the DNA. In the table there are over 140,000 clones, around 81% of which are singletons. This TCR was sampled from an older woman with acute or convalescent COVID-19. The V gene is TRBV27, the J gene TRBJ2-1, with D maybe TRBD2 (5 bases). Material for sequencing was peripheral blood. The CDR3 loop is CASSSDYKTYNEQFF. DNA for the CDR3: TGTGCCAGCAGTTCCGACTATAAGACCTACAATGAGCAGTTCTTC.